This section outlines one TCR beta chain sequence together with its context. Which antigen it targets is not known. No per-base quality is available; no much larger clone lies one base away. Library creation used the immunoSEQ multiplex PCR assay. DNA from the CD4+ T cells that had been cultured and isolated underwent TCR beta CDR3 sequencing. In the original analysis: Non-productive TCR sequences were removed and reads were trimmed to the CDR3 region, keeping CDR3s of at least 7 amino acids. The MANAFEST web app was used to identify antigen-specific clonotypes by comparing expansion in peptide wells with expansion in reference cultures. For clones to be considered positive, expansion at FDR<0.05 versus reference and all other wells, an odds ratio above 5, and a frequency above 0.1% in two replicate wells were required. A clonotype was called cross-reactive if it was significantly expanded both in SARS-CoV-2 spike wells and in at least one common cold coronavirus spike condition. CDR3 similarity was assessed by Levenshtein distance using the stringdist R package, and unrooted trees were constructed with ape in R 3.6.1. TCRdb took over this immuneACCESS table, retaining in-frame rearrangements with V and J assigned. Such tables are incomplete; in checked studies, under half of the missing clones stem from an unresolved V gene, and the remainder is unexplained. That table gives V, J and clone size, and the DNA gave D and trimming. In all, the sample holds tens of thousands of clones, and 70% to 75% of those were seen once. The ten largest clonotypes hold over 7.5% of the sample.

These data belong to a study of vaccination effects on CD4 cells after COVID-19 (dated by TCRdb to 2022 to 2024). Study-level background: Across the study, the median time from the second dose to post-vaccine sampling was 72 days (range 14 to 241). The full study included around nine COVID-19 convalescent patients and several SARS-CoV-2-naive healthy vaccine recipients. Cultures from other donors in the study were sequenced with the Oncomine TCR Beta short-read assay on an Illumina iSeq 100. SARS-CoV-2 spike-specific CD4+ TCR repertoires were compared before and after mRNA vaccination in COVID-19 convalescent patients and in infection-naive vaccine recipients. Summary of the overall study and its limitations: Among healthy vaccine recipients, nearly all vaccine-induced clones were SARS-CoV-2 mono-reactive, and only 1 of 255 was cross-reactive with common cold coronaviruses. At late post-vaccination timepoints, both infection-induced and vaccine-induced clones showed marked clonal contraction, consistent with waning T cell responses. Only a small number of convalescent patients were included, and no early post-infection timepoints were available, which limited the study.

From its cysteine to its phenylalanine, the CDR3 spans 17 amino acids. This entry keeps only the CDR3 DNA: 51 bases, framed from base 1. At the junction V is shortened by 7 bases and J by 0 bases; bases outside the gene matches: 10. The ViraFEST assay stimulated PBMC with viral peptide pools and then used TCR sequencing to identify antigen-specific CD4+ T cell clonotypes by expansion. After around 10 days of culture, CD4+ T cells were isolated with the EasySep CD4+ T cell isolation kit. Two doses of either the BNT162b2 or the mRNA-1273 mRNA SARS-CoV-2 vaccine were administered to participants. Negative nucleocapsid antibody results before and after vaccination confirmed that the healthy vaccine recipients had no prior SARS-CoV-2 infection. Roughly 1.9 million PBMC per well were cultured with about 9.6 ug/ml peptides in IMDM containing 5% human AB serum, roughly 9.5 IU/ml IL-2 and gentamicin. Half of the culture medium was replaced with fresh IL-2-containing medium on days 3 and 7. Unless noted otherwise, every peptide stimulation condition was cultured in triplicate wells. Using Ficoll-Paque Plus gradient centrifugation, PBMC were separated from whole blood and then either used fresh or cryopreserved at -140C. Overlapping peptide pools spanned the spike proteins of SARS-CoV-2 and the common cold coronaviruses HCoV-NL63, HCoV-OC43 and HCoV-229E. The QIAamp micro DNA kit was used to extract genomic DNA from the cultured CD4+ T cells.

The clonotype was recovered from a human donor who received a COVID-19 vaccine. The V and J genes are TRBV6-7 and TRBJ2-1, with 9 bases matching TRBD1. TRBV6-7 is an ORF for which the function is uncertain. Material: CD4+ T cells from PBMCs cultured with SARS-CoV-2 spike peptides, obtained after COVID-19 vaccination. In light of the paper, this sample's cell subset or site label describes: SARS-CoV-2 spike overlapping peptide pool stimulation. The DNA sequence is as follows: TGTGCCAGCAATGACAGGGGGACTTCGAGCTCCTACAATGAGCAGTTCTTC. It is translated as CASNDRGTSSSYNEQFF.